A selection of T cell receptor beta chains follows, all from one sample in a study of molecular identifiers for immune sequencing clone quantification. TCRdb analysed the PCR reads with MiXCR anew, one entry per CDR3 protein. The table records some 590,000 distinct CDR3 sequences, 25% of them present only once. Sequencing was carried out using naive CD8+ T cells from blood, with Jurkat cell RNA spiked in. The receptors come from a human donor in good health. Some libraries in this study had Jurkat cell RNA spiked in. Both conserved end residues are part of each CDR3. Each record gives: CDR3 DNA, CDR3 protein, J gene, D gene, clone size, V gene. D genes are given only for firm matches. Rows may omit the clone size; those that give it use once, few, many or a size class.

CDR3nt: TGTGCCAGCAGCTTGGACTTTGAAGAGACCCAGTACTTC
CDR3aa: CASSLDFEETQYF
j_gene: TRBJ2-5
d_gene: NA
abundance: many
v_gene: TRBV5-6

CDR3nt: TGTGCCAGCAGCCTTATGGTCACAGATACGCAGTATTTT
CDR3aa: CASSLMVTDTQYF
j_gene: TRBJ2-3
d_gene: NA
abundance: many
v_gene: TRBV9

CDR3nt: TGTGCCAGCAGCTTTTCACAGGGGTTAAATGAGCAGTACTTC
CDR3aa: CASSFSQGLNEQYF
j_gene: TRBJ2-7
d_gene: TRBD1
abundance: few
v_gene: TRBV5-6

CDR3nt: TGTGCCAGCAGGGGACGGGGGGCTGAAGCTTTCTTT
CDR3aa: CASRGRGAEAFF
j_gene: TRBJ1-1
d_gene: NA
abundance: NA
v_gene: TRBV2

CDR3nt: TGTGCCAGTAGTCCAAGGGTCGTCTACAATGAGCAGTTCTTC
CDR3aa: CASSPRVVYNEQFF
j_gene: TRBJ2-1
d_gene: NA
abundance: few
v_gene: TRBV19

CDR3nt: TGTGCCTGGAGTCGGATGTGGAATGAGCAGTTCTTC
CDR3aa: CAWSRMWNEQFF
j_gene: TRBJ2-1
d_gene: NA
abundance: few
v_gene: TRBV30

CDR3nt: TGTGCCAGCAGCCCCTCCCGGGGCCAGAACACTGAAGCTTTCTTT
CDR3aa: CASSPSRGQNTEAFF
j_gene: TRBJ1-1
d_gene: NA
abundance: many
v_gene: TRBV4-2

CDR3nt: TGTGCCAGCAGCCTGGGTGGAGGGCTGGGTACGCAGTATTTT
CDR3aa: CASSLGGGLGTQYF
j_gene: TRBJ2-3
d_gene: NA
abundance: NA
v_gene: TRBV27

CDR3nt: TGTGCCAGTAGTATTATGCTAGCGGGAGACCCCGAGCAGTACTTC
CDR3aa: CASSIMLAGDPEQYF
j_gene: TRBJ2-7
d_gene: TRBD2
abundance: many
v_gene: TRBV19

CDR3nt: TGTGCCAGCAGCTTAGGCGGGGCCCTCATTGGTGAAAAACTGTTTTTT
CDR3aa: CASSLGGALIGEKLFF
j_gene: TRBJ1-4
d_gene: NA
abundance: NA
v_gene: TRBV11-2

CDR3nt: TGTGCCAGCAGCTTGGCGGCAGGGCCAGAGACCCAGTACTTC
CDR3aa: CASSLAAGPETQYF
j_gene: TRBJ2-5
d_gene: NA
abundance: NA
v_gene: TRBV5-6

CDR3nt: TGTGCCAGCAGTGACACCAGCAATCAGCCCCAGCATTTT
CDR3aa: CASSDTSNQPQHF
j_gene: TRBJ1-5
d_gene: NA
abundance: NA
v_gene: TRBV27

CDR3nt: TGTGCCAGCAGTGCGATCGGGACTGAAGCTTTCTTT
CDR3aa: CASSAIGTEAFF
j_gene: TRBJ1-1
d_gene: NA
abundance: many
v_gene: TRBV6-5

CDR3nt: TGTGCCAGCAGTGAGGGGGACAGTCCACTAGCCAAAAACATTCAGTACTTC
CDR3aa: CASSEGDSPLAKNIQYF
j_gene: TRBJ2-4
d_gene: TRBD1
abundance: many
v_gene: TRBV2

CDR3nt: TGTGCCAGCAGCTTAGAGGAGGAAAACTATGGCTACACCTTC
CDR3aa: CASSLEEENYGYTF
j_gene: TRBJ1-2
d_gene: NA
abundance: few
v_gene: TRBV7-9

CDR3nt: TGTGCCAGCAGTTCGACTAGCGGGAGTGATACGCAGTATTTT
CDR3aa: CASSSTSGSDTQYF
j_gene: TRBJ2-3
d_gene: TRBD2
abundance: many
v_gene: TRBV6-5